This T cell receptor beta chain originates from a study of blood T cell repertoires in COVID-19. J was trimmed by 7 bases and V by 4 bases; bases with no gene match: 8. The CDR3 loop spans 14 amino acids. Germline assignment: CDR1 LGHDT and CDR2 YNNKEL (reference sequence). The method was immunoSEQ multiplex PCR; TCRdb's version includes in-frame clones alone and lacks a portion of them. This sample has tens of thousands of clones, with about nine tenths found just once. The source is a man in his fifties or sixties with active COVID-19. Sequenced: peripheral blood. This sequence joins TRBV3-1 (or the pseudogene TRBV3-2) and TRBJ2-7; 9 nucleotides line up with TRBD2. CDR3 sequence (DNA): TGTGCCAGCAGCCCAACCGGGACTAGCTTGGAGCAGTACTTC. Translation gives CASSPTGTSLEQYF.